The 29 T cell receptor beta chains below were found in one sample sequenced in a study of type 1 and type 2 diabetes patients. The PCR template was genomic DNA. Multiplex PCR with 30 forward and 13 reverse primers amplified the TCR beta CDR3. TCRdb called the multiplex PCR reads again in MiXCR, with one record for every CDR3 protein. In the table there are 250,000 or so distinct CDR3 sequences, approximately 45% of which are singletons. Sequenced material: peripheral blood mononuclear cells (PBMCs). All receptors come from a man between 18 and 29 years old with type 2 diabetes.

There are many counts of this clonotype. This sequence joins TRBV2 and TRBJ1-1; D might be TRBD1 (6 bases). The CDR3 is 14 amino acids. Trimming left V 1 base short and J 3 bases short, with 9 bases between. Germline V gene data show CDR1 as SNHLY and CDR2 as FYNNEI. The chain's CDR3 is CASSEGGADTEAFF. Written as DNA, the CDR3 is TGTGCCAGCAGTGAAGGGGGGGCGGACACTGAAGCTTTCTTT.

CDR3 in DNA: TGTGCCAGCGGTGGCCAGTTTTATGGCTACACCTTC. Translated: CASGGQFYGYTF. V and J are TRBV28 and TRBJ1-2; D is ambiguous. The CDR3 consists of 12 residues. The germline V gene encodes CDR1 MDHEN and CDR2 SYDVKM. V lost 8 bases and J 5 bases, leaving 12 bases between the germline ends.

This clonotype turned up a few times. The chain is built from TRBV20-1 and TRBJ1-1; 7 bases map to TRBD1. The V gene's germline CDR1 is DFQATT and CDR2 SNEGSKA (reference sequence). Trimming at V came to 5 bases and at J to 0 bases, leaving 6 bases not matched to a gene. The CDR3 sequence is 14 residues long. As DNA, the CDR3 is TGCAGTGCTCTCGTCAGGGGGATGAACACTGAAGCTTTCTTT. Its translation is CSALVRGMNTEAFF.

This sequence joins TRBV2 and TRBJ1-1, with D unclear. This CDR3 region has 14 residues. Per germline, CDR1 SNHLY and CDR2 FYNNEI. Between the trimmed V and J ends, which lost 6 bases and 2 bases, there was a span of 13 bases. DNA of the CDR3: TGTGCCAGCAGCGCCCAAACCACAAACACTGAAGCTTTCTTT. Its protein product is CASSAQTTNTEAFF.

This clonotype appeared a single time. The rearrangement uses TRBV2 and TRBJ2-7, with D perhaps matching TRBD1 (6 bases). The CDR3 spans 15 residues. The V end lost 3 bases, the J end lost 0 bases, and 12 bases lay between the germline ends. The germline CDR1 and CDR2 sequences are SNHLY and FYNNEI. CDR3 loop: CASSDDRPYSYEQYF. Here the CDR3 DNA reads TGTGCCAGCAGTGATGACAGGCCATACTCCTACGAGCAGTACTTC.

The table lists this clonotype with a few counts. V and J are TRBV7-2 and TRBJ1-2, with 8 positions matching TRBD1. V was pared by 5 bases and J by 7 bases, with 12 bases of the junction left unmatched. Per germline, CDR1 SGHTA and CDR2 FQGNSA. CDR3 size: 15 residues. The CDR3 DNA is TGTGCCAGCAGCCCGGGACAGGTAGGAAGGTCTGGCTACACCTTC. It translates to CASSPGQVGRSGYTF.

This chain connects TRBV6-5 to TRBJ1-1; tentative D call: TRBD1 (5 bases). The CDR3 totals 14 residues. Germline CDR1 reads MNHEY; CDR2 reads SVGAGI. The germline V and J ends were trimmed by 4 bases and 3 bases, with 12 bases remaining between them. For the CDR3, the DNA is TGTGCCAGCAGTTTTAACAGGATTGACACTGAAGCTTTCTTT. This sequence encodes CASSFNRIDTEAFF.

This clonotype turned up a few times. The chain combines TRBV7-8 with TRBJ2-7; no firm D call. V dropped 2 bases and J dropped 2 bases, with 7 bases sitting between them. This CDR3 has 13 amino acids. Germline CDR1 reads SGHVS; CDR2 reads FQNEAQ. In DNA form, the CDR3 reads TGTGCCAGCAGCTTACTTACCCCCTACGAGCAGTACTTC. This gives the protein CASSLLTPYEQYF.

This clonotype was picked up a small number of times. The J gene is TRBJ2-3, the V gene TRBV10-3; 14 bases map to TRBD2. This CDR3 has 16 residues. Germline values: CDR1 ENHRY, CDR2 SYGVKD. V dropped 2 bases and J dropped 4; count of bases not matched to a gene: 2. CDR3 DNA: TGTGCCATCAGTGAGCCGACTAGCGGGGGGGCAGATACGCAGTATTTT. The encoded protein is CAISEPTSGGADTQYF.

This clonotype came up once. CDR3 sequence reads: CASSFGGGRGYTF. DNA for the CDR3: TGTGCCAGCAGTTTTGGAGGGGGAAGAGGCTACACCTTC. V gene TRBV6-2 or TRBV6-3 combines with J gene TRBJ1-2; a weak D match, TRBD1 (6 bases). Germline values: CDR1 MNHEY, CDR2 SVGEGT. The ends were cut back, 4 bases at V and 8 bases at J, with 14 bases in the middle. The CDR3 runs to 13 residues.

This clonotype was picked up a small number of times. This chain connects TRBV12-3 or TRBV12-4 to TRBJ1-2; maybe TRBD1 (6 bases). Trimming cost V 5 bases and J 3 bases, with 13 bases left between them. The CDR3 length is 14 residues. The DNA for the CDR3 is TGTGCCAGCAGTCCCGGGGGCGCCTACTATGGCTACACCTTC. It specifies CASSPGGAYYGYTF.

V is TRBV27 and J is TRBJ2-6, with D perhaps matching TRBD2 (6 bases). The CDR3 loop spans 18 amino acids. Trimming stripped 4 bases from V and 4 bases from J, with 20 bases between. CDR1 is MNHEY, CDR2 SMNVEV, per germline (reference sequence). CDR3 residues: CASSSPAGGDYGANVLTF. CDR3 sequence (DNA): TGTGCCAGCAGTTCCCCCGCCGGGGGTGATTACGGGGCCAACGTCCTGACTTTC.

This clonotype was seen only once. The rearrangement links TRBV10-3 to TRBJ1-1; the match to TRBD1 covers 8 bases. The CDR3 runs to 14 residues. V dropped 6 bases and J dropped 6; count of bases not matched to a gene: 9. CDR1 is ENHRY and CDR2 is SYGVKD in the germline V gene. CDR3 loop: CAIRGQGVGAEAFF. The CDR3 DNA is TGTGCCATCAGAGGACAGGGCGTTGGTGCTGAAGCTTTCTTT.

CDR3 nucleotide sequence: TGTGCCACCAGCAAGTTAGGTAAAGGAGATACGCAGTATTTT. It translates to CATSKLGKGDTQYF. The chain links TRBV15 to TRBJ2-3; D remains ambiguous. The germline CDR1 and CDR2 sequences are LNHNV and YYDKDF (reference sequence). The CDR3 is made up of 14 amino acids. V was trimmed by 4 bases and J by 5 bases, leaving 13 bases between them.

This clonotype has a handful of counts. The chain has TRBV20-1 and TRBJ1-1; TRBD1 is a possible D gene (6 bases). CDR3 length: 13 amino acids. Germline V gene sequence: CDR1 DFQATT, CDR2 SNEGSKA (reference sequence). Deletions cut 5 bases from V and 7 bases from J, with 17 bases between. CDR3 coding DNA: TGCAGTGCTCCAAGGGGGGTCCGAGGTGAAGCTTTCTTT. It codes for CSAPRGVRGEAFF.

The chain joins TRBV7-2 to TRBJ1-2; possibly TRBD1 for D (5 bases). The germline V gene encodes CDR1 SGHTA and CDR2 FQGNSA. The length of the CDR3 is 16 residues. V lost 2 bases and J lost 3, with 16 bases in between. The CDR3 DNA reads as TGTGCCAGCAGCTTAATGGGGGTTCGAACTCACTATGGCTACACCTTC. This gives the protein CASSLMGVRTHYGYTF. The full variable domain, its missing parts supplied by reference TRBV7-2 and TRBJ1-2, is GAGVSQSPSNKVTEKGKDVELRCDPISGHTALYWYRQSLGQGLEFLIYFQGNSAPDKSGLPSDRFSAERTGGSVSTLTIQRTQQEDSAVYLCASSLMGVRTHYGYTFGSGTRLTVV.

This clonotype appeared a few times. This chain connects TRBV18 to TRBJ2-5; D ambiguous. V was trimmed by 3 bases and J by 4 bases, leaving 6 bases between them. The CDR3 extends over 12 amino acids. From germline, CDR1 is KGHSH and CDR2 LQKENI. In nucleotides, the CDR3 is TGTGCCAGCTCACCCCAGAGAGAGACCCAGTACTTC. It encodes CASSPQRETQYF. The full variable domain, completed using reference TRBV18 and TRBJ2-5, is NAGVMQNPRHLVRRRGQEARLRCSPMKGHSHVYWYRQLPEEGLKFMVYLQKENIIDESGMPKERFSAEFPKEGPSILRIQQVVRGDSAAYFCASSPQRETQYFGPGTRLLVL.

This clonotype was counted at least ten times. The chain links TRBV10-3 to TRBJ2-1, with D perhaps TRBD1 (5 bases). CDR1 is ENHRY and CDR2 is SYGVKD in the germline V gene. The V and J ends lost 7 bases and 0 bases respectively, with 13 bases between them. The CDR3 consists of 15 residues. In DNA form, the CDR3 reads TGTGCCATCACTGAACAGGTAGGCTCCTACAATGAGCAGTTCTTC. As protein: CAITEQVGSYNEQFF.

This clonotype was detected many times. The chain recombines TRBV2 with TRBJ2-7; TRBD1 agrees at 8 bases. Germline V gene sequence: CDR1 SNHLY, CDR2 FYNNEI. CDR3 length: 13 amino acids. V shed 6 bases, J shed 3 bases, and the junction held 4 bases outside the gene matches. CDR3 sequence: CASSRQGSYEQYF. The DNA of the CDR3 is TGTGCCAGCAGCCGACAGGGGAGCTACGAGCAGTACTTC.

As concerns this clonotype: A much larger clone lies a single base off, so this may be a read error. V usage is TRBV7-2 and J usage is TRBJ1-2, with a possible D match to TRBD1 (5 bases). Trimming took 3 bases from V and 4 from J, leaving 9 bases between them. CDR1 SGHTA and CDR2 FQGNSA come from the germline V gene. This CDR3 spans 13 amino acids. The CDR3 DNA follows: TGTGCCAGCAGCTTCCGGGACGGCTATGGCTACACCTTC. Protein sequence: CASSFRDGYGYTF. The whole variable domain, filled in from reference TRBV7-2 and TRBJ1-2, reads GAGVSQSPSNKVTEKGKDVELRCDPISGHTALYWYRQSLGQGLEFLIYFQGNSAPDKSGLPSDRFSAERTGGSVSTLTIQRTQQEDSAVYLCASSFRDGYGYTFGSGTRLTVV.

CDR3 residues: CAWKAQVEAQYF. In DNA, the CDR3 is TGTGCCTGGAAGGCCCAGGTCGAGGCCCAGTACTTC. This chain uses TRBV30 with TRBJ2-5; D is ambiguous. The CDR3 contains 12 residues. V was clipped by 4 bases and J by 9 bases, with 15 bases between them. Per the germline V gene, CDR1 is GTSNPN and CDR2 is SVGIG (reference sequence).

This chain joins TRBV20-1 and TRBJ1-2, with D tentatively TRBD1 (6 bases). The CDR3 covers 11 residues. Trimming took off 6 bases at V and 4 bases at J, with 9 bases between the two ends. The germline V gene has CDR1 DFQATT and CDR2 SNEGSKA (reference sequence). The CDR3 DNA reads TGCAGTGCCGAACAGGGCTATGGCTACACCTTC. This encodes CSAEQGYGYTF.

The V gene is TRBV3-1, the J gene TRBJ1-2; D possibly corresponds to TRBD1 (5 bases). The CDR3 loop spans 17 amino acids. Germline V gives CDR1 LGHDT, CDR2 YNNKEL (reference sequence). V lost 2 bases to trimming and J lost 7 bases, with 23 bases between them. In nucleotides, the CDR3 is TGTGCCAGCAGCCAACAGGGTGGCGGGAGCGAAGCCCTTGGCTACACCTTC. Its translation: CASSQQGGGSEALGYTF.

The V gene is TRBV19, the J gene TRBJ1-3; the D is unclear. The CDR3 contains 15 residues. V was shortened by 2 bases and J by 2 bases, with 10 bases between the two germline ends. CDR1 and CDR2 (germline): LNHDA, SQIVND (reference sequence). CDR3 region: CASSIRVGPGNTIYF. CDR3 coding DNA: TGTGCCAGTAGTATACGCGTCGGTCCTGGAAACACCATATATTTT.

This clonotype was seen a handful of times. The rearrangement uses TRBV5-5 and TRBJ2-1; D not resolved. The CDR3 spans 15 residues. Germline assignment: CDR1 SGHKS and CDR2 YYEKEE (reference sequence). Trimming shortened V by 0 bases and J by 2 bases, and 9 bases separated the two germline ends. The chain's CDR3 is CASSLDSGTYNEQFF. The CDR3 DNA is TGTGCCAGCAGCTTGGACTCGGGCACCTACAATGAGCAGTTCTTC.

The chain is built from TRBV5-1 and TRBJ2-7, with TRBD1 identical over 9 bases. V lost 3 bases, J lost 4 bases, and 14 bases stayed unmatched. From germline, CDR1 is SGHRS and CDR2 YFSETQ. The CDR3 contains 17 residues. The CDR3 nucleotides are TGCGCCAGCAGCTCCACCGCCCTGGGACAGGGATGGTACGAGCAGTACTTC. Translated: CASSSTALGQGWYEQYF.

This clonotype was picked up a small number of times. The chain joins TRBV14 to TRBJ1-6; weak D call: TRBD1 (6 bases). Germline V gives CDR1 SGHDN, CDR2 FVKESK. Trimming pared 5 bases from V and 8 bases from J, leaving 13 bases between. The CDR3 loop spans 14 amino acids. The CDR3 DNA sequence: TGTGCCAGCAGCTTAGTAGGGGGACATTCACCCCTCCACTTT. Encoded protein: CASSLVGGHSPLHF. The full variable domain, in which reference TRBV14 and TRBJ1-6 provide the parts outside the CDR3, is EAGVTQFPSHSVIEKGQTVTLRCDPISGHDNLYWYRRVMGKEIKFLLHFVKESKQDESGMPNNRFLAERTGGTYSTLKVQPAELEDSGVYFCASSLVGGHSPLHFGNGTRLTVT.

The chain is built from TRBV15 and TRBJ1-1, with D possibly matching TRBD1 (5 bases). V lost 3 bases to trimming and J lost 1 base, with 12 bases between them. This CDR3 is 15 amino acids long. From germline, CDR1 is LNHNV and CDR2 YYDKDF (reference sequence). CDR3 DNA sequence: TGTGCCACCAGCAGGGCAAGAACAGGGAACACTGAAGCTTTCTTT. It encodes CATSRARTGNTEAFF.

The table lists this clonotype with a few counts. The chain employs TRBV6-1 and TRBJ2-7, with 8 positions matching TRBD1. This CDR3 comprises 14 residues. With 5 bases clipped from V and 2 bases from J, the junction kept 5 bases outside the gene matches. Germline-derived CDR1 and CDR2 are MNHNS and SASEGT. The CDR3 loop is CASSRTGGTYEQYF. CDR3 sequence (DNA): TGTGCCAGCAGTCGTACAGGGGGGACCTACGAGCAGTACTTC.